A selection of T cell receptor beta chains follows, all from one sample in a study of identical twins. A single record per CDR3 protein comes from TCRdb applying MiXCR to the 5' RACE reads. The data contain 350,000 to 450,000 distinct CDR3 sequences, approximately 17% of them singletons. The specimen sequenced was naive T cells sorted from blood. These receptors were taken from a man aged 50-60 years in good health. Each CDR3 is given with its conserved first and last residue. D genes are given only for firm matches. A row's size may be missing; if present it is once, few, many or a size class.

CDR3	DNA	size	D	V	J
CASSPGWNEQFF	TGTGCCAGCAGCCCCGGGTGGAATGAGCAGTTCTTC	many	-	TRBV6-5	TRBJ2-1
CASSPGVAGFETQYF	TGTGCCAGCAGTCCCGGGGTAGCGGGATTTGAGACCCAGTACTTC	-	TRBD2	TRBV6-2/TRBV6-3	TRBJ2-5
CASSPSGRLYEQYF	TGTGCCAGCAGTCCTAGCGGGAGGCTCTACGAGCAGTACTTC	many	TRBD2	TRBV28	TRBJ2-7
CASSLGRDRGSSPLHF	TGTGCCAGCAGCTTAGGAAGGGACAGGGGGTCTTCACCCCTCCACTTT	many	TRBD1	TRBV7-8	TRBJ1-6
CASSHPGQGAEAFF	TGTGCCAGCAGTCACCCGGGACAGGGCGCTGAAGCTTTCTTT	many	TRBD1	TRBV12-3/TRBV12-4	TRBJ1-1
CATSLTEGTSYEQYF	TGTGCCACCAGCTTGACGGAGGGTACTTCTTACGAGCAGTACTTC	few	-	TRBV15	TRBJ2-7
CASSLELAGGNTDTQYF	TGTGCCAGCAGTTTAGAGTTAGCGGGGGGTAACACAGATACGCAGTATTTT	-	TRBD2	TRBV12-3/TRBV12-4	TRBJ2-3
CSARDRQGATYEQYF	TGCAGTGCTAGAGATCGGCAGGGGGCAACCTACGAGCAGTACTTC	few	TRBD1	TRBV20-1	TRBJ2-7
CSVEILADQETQYF	TGCAGCGTTGAAATCCTAGCGGACCAAGAGACCCAGTACTTC	many	TRBD2	TRBV29-1	TRBJ2-5
CASSYFFRENEETQYF	TGTGCCAGCAGTTACTTCTTCCGGGAGAATGAAGAGACCCAGTACTTC	few	-	TRBV6-5	TRBJ2-5
CSAGRVAKEQYF	TGCAGTGCTGGACGGGTCGCGAAAGAGCAGTACTTC	many	-	TRBV20-1	TRBJ2-7
CSARVPLSGQETQYF	TGCAGTGCTAGAGTCCCCCTTTCGGGCCAAGAGACCCAGTACTTC	few	-	TRBV20-1	TRBJ2-5
CASSPPGSYNEQFF	TGTGCCAGCAGCCCGCCGGGGTCCTACAATGAGCAGTTCTTC	many	-	TRBV18	TRBJ2-1
CSAPAGLSNQPQHF	TGCAGTGCTCCGGCCGGACTTAGCAATCAGCCCCAGCATTTT	many	-	TRBV20-1	TRBJ1-5
CATSKQGSYEQYF	TGTGCCACCAGCAAGCAGGGGTCCTACGAGCAGTACTTC	few	-	TRBV15	TRBJ2-7
CASSRERTSGRATTREQFF	TGTGCCAGCAGCAGGGAAAGGACTAGCGGGAGGGCCACGACCCGGGAGCAGTTCTTC	-	-	TRBV21-1	TRBJ2-1
CASSQALAEEYEQYF	TGCGCCAGCAGCCAAGCACTAGCGGAGGAATACGAGCAGTACTTC	many	TRBD2	TRBV4-3	TRBJ2-7
CSVDRGTEAFF	TGCAGCGTAGACAGGGGCACTGAAGCTTTCTTT	-	TRBD1	TRBV29-1	TRBJ1-1
CASSLGDWGSYEQYF	TGTGCCAGCAGCTTAGGAGACTGGGGTTCTTACGAGCAGTACTTC	few	-	TRBV7-6	TRBJ2-7
CASTRQGTMNTEAFF	TGTGCCAGCACCCGACAGGGGACAATGAACACTGAAGCTTTCTTT	-	TRBD1	TRBV12-3/TRBV12-4	TRBJ1-1
CASSYSLRGRGGYTF	TGTGCCAGCAGTTACTCTCTAAGGGGAAGGGGAGGCTACACCTTC	few	-	TRBV6-5	TRBJ1-2
CASSLQQGTDTQYF	TGTGCCAGCAGCTTGCAACAGGGGACAGATACGCAGTATTTT	many	TRBD1	TRBV5-6	TRBJ2-3
CSAKGFLSYNEQFF	TGCAGTGCTAAAGGCTTCCTATCCTACAATGAGCAGTTCTTC	many	-	TRBV20-1	TRBJ2-1
CASSYSPQGGQPQHF	TGTGCCAGCAGTTACTCGCCACAGGGAGGTCAGCCCCAGCATTTT	few	-	TRBV6-5	TRBJ1-5
CASSSRDRHYQPQHF	TGTGCCAGCAGCAGCCGGGACAGACATTATCAGCCCCAGCATTTT	-	TRBD1	TRBV5-5	TRBJ1-5
CASSRTGTATDTQYF	TGTGCCAGCAGTAGAACCGGGACTGCCACAGATACGCAGTATTTT	-	-	TRBV6-4	TRBJ2-3
CASSITSLAAYNEQFF	TGCGCCAGCAGCATCACATCGCTAGCGGCTTACAATGAGCAGTTCTTC	few	TRBD2	TRBV4-3	TRBJ2-1
CASGPGYGELFF	TGTGCCAGCGGTCCGGGGTACGGGGAGCTGTTTTTT	few	-	TRBV9	TRBJ2-2
CAISEPGTGRTEAFF	TGTGCCATCAGTGAGCCCGGGACAGGGCGGACTGAAGCTTTCTTT	-	TRBD1	TRBV10-3	TRBJ1-1
CSVEHPGQGSYGAVGKLFF	TGCAGCGTTGAACATCCGGGACAGGGATCATATGGTGCGGTAGGAAAACTGTTTTTT	many	TRBD1	TRBV29-1	TRBJ1-4
CSVWGIYTGELFF	TGCAGCGTTTGGGGGATTTACACCGGGGAGCTGTTTTTT	-	-	TRBV29-1	TRBJ2-2
CASSPVEGMWFGNQPQHF	TGTGCCAGCAGTCCGGTTGAGGGGATGTGGTTTGGCAATCAGCCCCAGCATTTT	few	-	TRBV6-1	TRBJ1-5
CASSLGRIDTEAFF	TGTGCCAGCAGCTTAGGCCGGATTGACACTGAAGCTTTCTTT	many	-	TRBV7-2	TRBJ1-1
CASGTGNLPSYEQYF	TGTGCCAGCGGGACAGGGAACTTACCTTCCTACGAGCAGTACTTC	-	TRBD1	TRBV5-8	TRBJ2-7
CSARWTVVTDTQYF	TGCAGTGCTAGATGGACAGTAGTCACAGATACGCAGTATTTT	-	-	TRBV20-1	TRBJ2-3
CASRTGGVTQYF	TGTGCCAGCAGGACAGGGGGGGTGACCCAGTACTTC	few	TRBD1	TRBV7-2	TRBJ2-5
CASMKGQWLSSGANVLTF	TGCGCCAGCATGAAAGGACAGTGGCTAAGCTCTGGGGCCAACGTCCTGACTTTC	few	-	TRBV10-1	TRBJ2-6
CASSLIDFLYEQYF	TGTGCCAGCAGTTTAATAGACTTCCTCTACGAGCAGTACTTC	few	-	TRBV12-3/TRBV12-4	TRBJ2-7
CASSQVVGNVELNIQYF	TGCGCCAGCAGCCAAGTGGTTGGTAACGTCGAGTTAAACATTCAGTACTTC	few	-	TRBV4-1	TRBJ2-4
CASSQGAGTSLGYTF	TGTGCCAGCAGCCAAGGAGCAGGGACTTCCCTCGGCTACACCTTC	-	-	TRBV4-2	TRBJ1-2
CASSLVAGGLDTQYF	TGTGCCAGCAGTTTAGTAGCGGGAGGGTTGGATACGCAGTATTTT	many	TRBD2	TRBV28	TRBJ2-3
CASSVVSDDEQFF	TGTGCCAGCAGCGTAGTTAGTGACGATGAGCAGTTCTTC	-	-	TRBV9	TRBJ2-1